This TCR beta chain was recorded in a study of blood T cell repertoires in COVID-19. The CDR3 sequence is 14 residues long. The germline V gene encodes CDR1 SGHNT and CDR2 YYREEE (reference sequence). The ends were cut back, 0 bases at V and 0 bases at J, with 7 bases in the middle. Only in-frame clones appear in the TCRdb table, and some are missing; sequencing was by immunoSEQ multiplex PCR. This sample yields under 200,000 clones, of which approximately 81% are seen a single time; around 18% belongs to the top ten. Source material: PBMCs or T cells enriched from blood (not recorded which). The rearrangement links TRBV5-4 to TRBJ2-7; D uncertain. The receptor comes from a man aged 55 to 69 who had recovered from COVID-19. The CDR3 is CASSLEPSSYEQYF. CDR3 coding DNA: TGTGCCAGCAGCTTGGAACCCAGCTCCTACGAGCAGTACTTC.